This T cell receptor (beta chain) was sequenced in a study of blood T cells in healthy people across ages. Whole-study results and caveats: It was held that the diversity estimates obtained from one million T cells were underestimates. Among T cells, TCR beta diversity per million cells dropped roughly linearly as age rose.

V dropped 1 base and J dropped 5; count of bases not matched to a gene: 18. The CDR3 extends over 19 amino acids. CDR1 and CDR2 (germline): DFQATT, SNEGSKA (reference sequence). Healthy Caucasian individuals from Russia aged 6 to 90 served as donors. To note about this clonotype: Its antigen is not known.

Together with a sample-barcoded 5' primer, a J-beta primer mix was included in a second PCR lasting about 7 to 12 cycles. TCRdb used MiXCR to reprocess the 5' RACE reads, holding one entry per CDR3 protein. Counted here are about 1.4 million distinct CDR3 sequences, approximately 59% occurring once; the ten biggest clones make up approximately 7%. The rearrangement joins TRBV20-1 to TRBJ2-1; TRBD1 matches 9 bases. This TCR was sampled from a man aged 18 to 29 in good health. The sample was blood. The CDR3 loop is CSARVLPLLGDRVDNEQFF. Written as DNA, the CDR3 is TGCAGTGCTAGAGTCCTCCCCCTGTTGGGGGACAGGGTTGACAATGAGCAGTTCTTC.